A selection of T cell receptor beta chains follows, all from one sample in a study of cytotoxic CD8 clonotypes in ibrutinib-treated CLL. Assay: immunoSEQ multiplex PCR; the TCRdb copy retains only in-frame clones and omits some. The sample consists of about 250,000 clones, around three quarters of them appearing once. Sequencing used PBMCs, obtained after 24 months of ibrutinib treatment. The receptors come from a human donor with chronic lymphocytic leukemia. Each CDR3 is given with its conserved first and last residue. Not every row has a clone size; where given, it reads once, few, many or a size class.

TRBJ1-5,few,TRBV7-8,CASSYSHSNQPQHF
TRBJ1-2,NA,TRBV5-6,CASSLGTGGDYGYTF
TRBJ2-1,NA,TRBV4-3,CASSHGLAEYNEQFF
TRBJ1-2,once,TRBV5-1,CASSLETGFLYGYTF
TRBJ2-5,NA,TRBV5-1,CASSFQRDAASQYF
TRBJ2-3,NA,TRBV23-1,CASSQSAGPSTDTQYF
TRBJ2-7,NA,TRBV4-2,CASSQGFVRTWSYEQYF
TRBJ2-7,NA,TRBV5-1,CASSLGSSYEQYF
TRBJ2-1,NA,TRBV5-1,CASSLGNSGLYNEQFF
TRBJ1-1,NA,TRBV6-6,CASKQGGGTEAFF
TRBJ2-7,NA,TRBV27,CASRPLRGYEQYF
TRBJ2-1,once,TRBV6-5,CASSYWLFAPYNEQFF
TRBJ1-5,NA,TRBV30,CAWSQTGKNSNQPQHF
TRBJ1-2,few,TRBV7-9,CASSLDWGYTF
TRBJ1-2,NA,TRBV13,CASSLSLGIYGYTF
TRBJ2-3,NA,TRBV30,CAVVGNRGTDTQYF